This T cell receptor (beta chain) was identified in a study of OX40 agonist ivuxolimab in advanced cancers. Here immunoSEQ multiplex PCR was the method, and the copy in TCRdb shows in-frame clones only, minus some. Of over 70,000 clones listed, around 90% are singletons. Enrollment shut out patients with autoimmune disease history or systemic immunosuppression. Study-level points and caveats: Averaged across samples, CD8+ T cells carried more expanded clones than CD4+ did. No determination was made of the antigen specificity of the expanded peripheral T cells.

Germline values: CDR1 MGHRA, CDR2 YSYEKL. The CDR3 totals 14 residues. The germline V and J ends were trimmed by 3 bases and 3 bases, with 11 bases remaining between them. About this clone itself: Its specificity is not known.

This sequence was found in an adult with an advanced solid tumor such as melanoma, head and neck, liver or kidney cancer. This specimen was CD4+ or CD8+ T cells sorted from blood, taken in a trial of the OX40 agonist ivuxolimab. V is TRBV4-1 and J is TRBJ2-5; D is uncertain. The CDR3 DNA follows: TGCGCCAGCAGCCAGGGGTCCTTGAAAGAGACCCAGTACTTC. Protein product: CASSQGSLKETQYF.